This T cell receptor beta chain was sequenced for a study of blood T cell repertoires in COVID-19. Study-wide background: T cells, B-cell-depleted T cells, or PBMCs supplied cDNA or gDNA.

The CDR3 contains 14 residues. The V end was cut by 0 bases, the J end by 2 bases, with 8 bases between. Looked up from germline, CDR1 is SGDLS and CDR2 is YYNGEE. Libraries were prepared by immunoSEQ multiplex PCR; TCRdb keeps only in-frame clonotypes and omits some of them. The sample carries around 200,000 clones, around 80% recorded once. This clonotype was obtained from a woman in her 70s with acute or convalescent COVID-19. The chain recombines TRBV9 with TRBJ1-2, with D perhaps TRBD1 (5 bases). Sequences were obtained from peripheral blood. The chain's CDR3 is CASSVGPGNYGYTF. The CDR3, as DNA: TGTGCCAGCAGCGTAGGGCCAGGGAACTATGGCTACACCTTC.